Here is one TCR beta chain with its context. This sample is drawn from a study of blood T cell repertoires in COVID-19. Assay used: immunoSEQ multiplex PCR; TCRdb lists only in-frame clones, some missing. This repertoire shows approximately 250,000 clones, over 90% found once; its top ten account for 0.83%. Trimming removed 0 bases from V and 0 bases from J, with 16 bases in between. This CDR3 has 18 amino acids. In germline, CDR1 is SGHDT, CDR2 YYEEEE. Seattle cases were enrolled at active infection and followed longitudinally. The sequencing input was peripheral blood. This receptor was taken from a man aged 25-45 years with COVID-19, enrolled during active disease. The V and J genes are TRBV5-6 and TRBJ1-3; D not resolved. CDR3 protein: CASSLGPPDTSSGNTIYF. The CDR3 nucleotides read TGTGCCAGCAGCTTGGGTCCCCCCGACACGAGCTCTGGAAACACCATATATTTT.